This T cell receptor beta chain derives from a study of blood T cell repertoires in COVID-19 (dated by TCRdb to 2018 to 2020). About the investigation overall: Collaborator samples came from the United States, Italy and Spain and covered acute and convalescent phases of COVID-19. The prospective study material was composed of cDNA or gDNA derived from T cells, B-cell-depleted T cells, or PBMCs. Subjects who had been exposed to COVID-19, were actively infected with it, or had recovered from it provided the deeply sampled blood TCRbeta repertoires that made up the dataset. The repertoires were released in a freely available public database intended as a resource for research on the immune response to SARS-CoV-2. The samples were drawn from the first 160 participants of the ongoing ImmuneRACE study and from 950 to 1,500 subjects provided by 6 global collaborators. Nearly every sample came with metadata listing a de-identified subject ID, COVID-19 status, age in years and sex. Where HLA class I and class II types were available, the types were taken from metadata supplied by the sample provider, not from assay-based typing.

The immunoSEQ Assay, a bias-controlled multiplex PCR, was used to amplify TCRbeta CDR3 regions from genomic DNA. Concerning the study's data processing: The number of nucleated cells in each sample was estimated from the amplification of reference gene primers within the assay. To quantify the absolute abundance of each unique TCRbeta CDR3 rearrangement, sequence reads were collapsed and filtered. For each sample, productive Simpson clonality was calculated as the square root of Simpson's diversity index across productive rearrangements. TCRdb took this table from immuneACCESS and kept in-frame rearrangements with V and J called. Such tables lack part of the clones; where checked against another copy, unresolved V genes explain under half of the gap, and the rest is unexplained. V and J calls and clone size are given by that table; D and trimming were obtained from the DNA. Present in this sample are over 95,000 clones, 65% to 85% of which were seen just once. The ten largest account for around 1.5% of the sample.

Study-level results and caveats: How much clinical and demographic metadata was included differed by source and by participant, and the metadata was provided uncurated.

Of note for this clone: Its antigen remains unidentified. No much larger clone exists at a distance of one base, and base qualities are not known.

The trim is 1 base for V and 1 base for J, with a gap of 4 bases between the germline ends. The CDR3 contains 13 residues, cysteine and phenylalanine counted. The DNA shown is the 39-base CDR3, in frame from base 1. Collaborating institutions collected whole blood in K2EDTA tubes following their own protocols. For TCRbeta analysis, collaborators shipped samples as frozen whole blood, isolated PBMCs, or DNA extracted from either of those sample types. Sequences were obtained from peripheral blood. The chain is made from TRBV12-3 or TRBV12-4 and TRBJ1-2, with the identity of the D gene unclear. The TCR comes from a man between 50 and 59 years old with acute or convalescent COVID-19. CDR3 loop: CASSLDGNYGYTF. The DNA sequence reads TGTGCCAGCAGTTTAGACGGTAACTATGGCTACACCTTC.